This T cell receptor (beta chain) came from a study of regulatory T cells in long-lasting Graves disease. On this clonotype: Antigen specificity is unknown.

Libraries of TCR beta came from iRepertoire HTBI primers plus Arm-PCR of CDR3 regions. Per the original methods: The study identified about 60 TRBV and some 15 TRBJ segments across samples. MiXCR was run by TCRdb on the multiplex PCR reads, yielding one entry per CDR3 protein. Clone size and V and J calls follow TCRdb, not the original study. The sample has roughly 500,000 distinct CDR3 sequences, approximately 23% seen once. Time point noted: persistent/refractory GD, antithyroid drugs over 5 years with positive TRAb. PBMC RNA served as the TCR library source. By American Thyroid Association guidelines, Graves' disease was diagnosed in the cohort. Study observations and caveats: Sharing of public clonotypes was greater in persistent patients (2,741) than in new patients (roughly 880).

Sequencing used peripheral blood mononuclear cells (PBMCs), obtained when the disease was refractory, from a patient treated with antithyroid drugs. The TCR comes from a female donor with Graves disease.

As DNA, the CDR3 is TGTGCCAGCAGCTCAACACCCAGCTATGGCTACACCTTC. It translates to CASSSTPSYGYTF. The gene calls are TRBV5-4 and TRBJ1-2; no definite D call. V shed 3 bases and J shed 4 bases, with 10 bases lying between them. Germline values: CDR1 SGHNT, CDR2 YYREEE (reference sequence). The CDR3 is 13 residues long.